Listed here are 32 T cell receptor beta chains from one sample, sequenced in a study of response to subunit inactivated influenza vaccine. TCRdb analysed the RT-PCR reads with MiXCR anew, one entry per CDR3 protein. The sample consists of about 570,000 distinct CDR3 sequences, over 9% of them appearing once. These data were also reused for a study on T cells expressing NK-cell markers. That investigation notes: Libraries used 5'RACE template switching adding universal primer site and UMIs.

Here the sequenced sample was PBMCs from blood, taken on the day of vaccination. The source is a man between 45 and 60 years old who received an inactivated influenza vaccine.

On this clonotype itself: This may come from a read error, since a much larger clone is one base off. The chain carries TRBV9 and TRBJ2-1; TRBD2 aligns across 13 bases. The V segment lost 4 bases and the J segment 7 bases; nucleotides outside the gene matches: 5. CDR1 SGDLS and CDR2 YYNGEE come from the germline V gene. The CDR3 is 15 amino acids. CDR3 loop: CASSTRLAGGNEQFF. The CDR3 region has the DNA TGTGCCAGCAGCACGCGACTAGCGGGAGGTAATGAGCAGTTCTTC.

The CDR3 protein is CASSYRRGRGLDTQYF. The CDR3 coding sequence is TGTGCCAGCAGTTATCGACGCGGGAGAGGTCTAGATACGCAGTATTTT. The genes are TRBV6-2 or TRBV6-3 and TRBJ2-3; 7 positions agree with TRBD2. With V trimmed by 3 bases and J by 5 bases, 11 bases remained unmatched. Germline assignment: CDR1 MNHEY and CDR2 SVGEGT. This CDR3 has 16 amino acids.

V gene TRBV12-3 or TRBV12-4 combines with J gene TRBJ2-1; 11 bases agree with TRBD1. Trimming cost V 8 bases and J 4 bases; bases outside gene matches: 7. This CDR3 contains 15 residues. CDR3 sequence (DNA): TGTGCCAGCCGCCTGGGACAGGGGGGATACAATGAGCAGTTCTTC. Translating it yields CASRLGQGGYNEQFF.

The gene calls are TRBV24-1 and TRBJ2-1, with 7 bases lining up with TRBD1. This CDR3 has 17 residues. Germline CDR1 and CDR2: KGHDR and SFDVKD. V trimming: 3 bases; J trimming: 0 bases; junction bases outside the gene matches: 7. CDR3 DNA sequence: TGTGCCACCAGTGATAGGACAGGTAATAGCTCCTACAATGAGCAGTTCTTC. Translated: CATSDRTGNSSYNEQFF.

The sample holds a few counts of this clonotype. The chain links TRBV5-5 to TRBJ2-2, with TRBD2 matching 8 bases. Germline V gene lookup returns CDR1 SGHKS and CDR2 YYEKEE (reference sequence). The CDR3 runs to 17 residues. Unmatched junction bases numbered 14, after V lost 6 bases and J lost 4 bases. CDR3 sequence reads: CASKILTGTSGTGELFF. Written as DNA, the CDR3 is TGTGCCAGCAAAATATTAACCGGGACTAGTGGCACCGGGGAGCTGTTTTTT.

The sample holds a few counts of this clonotype. The chain is built from TRBV7-9 and TRBJ1-1; perhaps TRBD1 as D (5 bases). CDR1 and CDR2 from the germline V gene are SEHNR and FQNEAQ (reference sequence). The CDR3 loop spans 14 amino acids. Trimming removed 6 bases at V and 2 bases at J, with 13 bases between. The CDR3 region has the DNA TGTGCCAGCAGTGGAGGGGCCCTTAACACTGAAGCTTTCTTT. Encoded protein: CASSGGALNTEAFF.

The V gene is TRBV5-1, the J gene TRBJ2-2; D gene uncertain. The CDR3 runs to 15 residues. Trimming removed 4 bases at V and 2 bases at J, with 12 bases between. The germline V gene encodes CDR1 SGHRS and CDR2 YFSETQ. Here the CDR3 reads CASSEMAGNTGELFF. CDR3 coding DNA: TGCGCCAGCAGCGAAATGGCAGGAAACACCGGGGAGCTGTTTTTT. Combining the CDR3 with reference TRBV5-1 and TRBJ2-2 gives the whole variable domain KAGVTQTPRYLIKTRGQQVTLSCSPISGHRSVSWYQQTPGQGLQFLFEYFSETQRNKGNFPGRFSGRQFSNSRSEMNVSTLELGDSALYLCASSEMAGNTGELFFGEGSRLTVL.

This clonotype was recorded at least ten times. This rearrangement joins TRBV12-3 or TRBV12-4 to TRBJ2-2; D may be TRBD1 (5 bases). V was trimmed by 5 bases and J by 3 bases, leaving 13 bases between them. The CDR3 covers 15 residues. The CDR3 DNA follows: TGTGCCAGCAGTACCTGGGAAGGGGACACCGGGGAGCTGTTTTTT. Translated, it gives CASSTWEGDTGELFF.

The rearrangement uses TRBV2 and TRBJ2-7; 7 bases agree with TRBD1. Germline V gives CDR1 SNHLY, CDR2 FYNNEI. With 5 bases clipped from V and 5 bases from J, the junction kept 3 bases outside the gene matches. CDR3 length equals 12 residues. CDR3 in amino acids: CASSYTGDEQYF. DNA for the CDR3: TGTGCCAGCAGTTACACAGGGGACGAGCAGTACTTC.

The V gene is TRBV18, the J gene TRBJ2-5; TRBD2 agrees at 8 bases. Per germline, CDR1 KGHSH and CDR2 LQKENI. V lost 5 bases to trimming and J lost 6 bases; unmatched junction nucleotides: 11. The CDR3 has 15 amino acids. The CDR3 DNA is TGTGCCAGCTCATCATCCGGGACTAGTAAAAAGACCCAGTACTTC. It yields the protein CASSSSGTSKKTQYF.

The chain carries TRBV10-3 and TRBJ2-1; 10 bases align to TRBD2. This CDR3 has 15 residues. Germline trimming cut 9 bases from V and 4 bases from J; bases unmatched to any gene: 9. In germline, CDR1 is ENHRY, CDR2 SYGVKD. CDR3 sequence: CAIKVGLADYNEQFF. The CDR3, as DNA: TGTGCCATAAAGGTCGGACTAGCGGATTACAATGAGCAGTTCTTC.

The V gene is TRBV11-1, the J gene TRBJ2-1, with 13 positions matching TRBD2. The germline V gene encodes CDR1 SGHAT and CDR2 FQDESV (reference sequence). The trim removed 4 bases at V and 4 bases at J, leaving 16 bases unmatched. CDR3 length equals 20 residues. The CDR3 protein is CASSSTGGPPTSGRYNEQFF. Written as DNA, the CDR3 is TGTGCCAGCAGCTCCACTGGGGGCCCCCCGACTAGCGGGAGGTACAATGAGCAGTTCTTC.

This clonotype was observed at least ten times. CDR3 DNA: TGTGCCAGCAGTTACTCGGCGGGACTAGGATCAGATACGCAGTATTTT. This sequence encodes CASSYSAGLGSDTQYF. This rearrangement joins TRBV6-2 or TRBV6-3 to TRBJ2-3; 8 bases line up with TRBD2. The germline V gene encodes CDR1 MNHEY and CDR2 SVGEGT. CDR3 length equals 16 residues. V shed 0 bases, J shed 4 bases, and the junction held 6 bases outside the gene matches.

The rearrangement links TRBV27 to TRBJ2-4; 10 bases are shared with TRBD2. The germline V gene encodes CDR1 MNHEY and CDR2 SMNVEV (reference sequence). The CDR3 covers 16 residues. The junction had 14 bases not matched to a gene; V was cut back by 6 bases and J by 9 bases. The CDR3 sequence: CASRRGSGRPGGIQYF. The CDR3 DNA sequence: TGTGCCAGCAGGAGAGGTAGCGGGAGGCCGGGGGGCATTCAGTACTTC.

The table lists this clonotype with many counts. V gene TRBV12-3 or TRBV12-4 combines with J gene TRBJ1-4, with D unresolved. The V and J ends lost 6 bases and 8 bases respectively, with 13 bases between them. The CDR3 runs to 13 residues. CDR3 protein: CASRLSGVEKLFF. The CDR3 region has the DNA TGTGCCAGCAGGTTGTCCGGGGTCGAAAAACTGTTTTTT.

The chain uses TRBV7-2 and TRBJ1-1; possibly TRBD1 for D (5 bases). The CDR3 has 12 residues. The germline V gene has CDR1 SGHTA and CDR2 FQGNSA. The V end lost 10 bases, the J end lost 4 bases, and 13 bases lay between the germline ends. As DNA, the CDR3 is TGTGCCACCGCCCCAGGGTTCACTGAAGCTTTCTTT. Translated, it gives CATAPGFTEAFF. Supplemented by reference TRBV7-2 and TRBJ1-1, the full variable domain reads GAGVSQSPSNKVTEKGKDVELRCDPISGHTALYWYRQSLGQGLEFLIYFQGNSAPDKSGLPSDRFSAERTGGSVSTLTIQRTQQEDSAVYLCATAPGFTEAFFGQGTRLTVV.

This clonotype came up a few times. The chain is built from TRBV20-1 and TRBJ2-5; TRBD2 matches at 12 bases. V gave up 3 bases and J gave up 7 bases; unmatched junction bases: 6. Germline-derived CDR1 and CDR2 are DFQATT and SNEGSKA (reference sequence). CDR3 length: 14 amino acids. CDR3 sequence: CSASSLAGGGTQYF. The CDR3 DNA follows: TGCAGTGCTAGTAGCCTAGCGGGGGGGGGGACCCAGTACTTC.

V usage is TRBV9 and J usage is TRBJ2-1, with D uncertain. The CDR3 extends over 17 amino acids. V gave up 0 bases and J gave up 0 bases, with 13 bases separating them. Germline CDR1 SGDLS, CDR2 YYNGEE. CDR3 protein: CASSVEGWYSSYNEQFF. The CDR3 nucleotides are TGTGCCAGCAGCGTAGAAGGGTGGTACAGCTCCTACAATGAGCAGTTCTTC.

This chain uses TRBV10-3 with TRBJ2-5; the D gene is possibly TRBD2 (5 bases). CDR1 and CDR2 (germline): ENHRY, SYGVKD. Trimming stripped 0 bases from V and 5 bases from J, with 10 bases between. The CDR3 totals 14 residues. The CDR3 protein is CAISESEALETQYF. Here the CDR3 DNA reads TGTGCCATCAGTGAGTCGGAGGCACTCGAGACCCAGTACTTC.

The CDR3 loop is CSAGEGQVRTYGEQFF. As DNA, the CDR3 is TGCAGTGCTGGGGAAGGACAGGTCAGAACCTACGGTGAGCAGTTCTTC. This chain joins TRBV20-1 and TRBJ2-1, with 7 bases aligning to TRBD1. Losses at the gene ends were 5 bases for V and 9 bases for J; bases not matched to a gene: 19. CDR1 and CDR2 (germline): DFQATT, SNEGSKA (reference sequence). The CDR3 runs 16 residues.

The chain carries TRBV6-5 and TRBJ1-5; possibly TRBD1 for D (6 bases). V dropped 2 bases and J dropped 3 bases, with 8 bases sitting between them. From germline, CDR1 is MNHEY and CDR2 SVGAGI. CDR3 length: 14 amino acids. The CDR3 region is CASSYRGDNQPQHF. Written as DNA, the CDR3 is TGTGCCAGCAGTTACAGGGGGGACAATCAGCCCCAGCATTTT.

The sample holds many counts of this clonotype. This sequence joins TRBV11-2 and TRBJ1-1; the D is unclear. The CDR3 length is 13 residues. Germline CDR1 is SGHAT and CDR2 is FQNNGV. Trimming stripped 6 bases from V and 1 base from J, with 9 bases between. CDR3 amino acids: CASRRSWNTEAFF. The DNA of the CDR3 is TGTGCCAGCAGGCGGTCCTGGAACACTGAAGCTTTCTTT.

CDR3 loop: CATSDPKASGRVDTQYF. The CDR3 region has the DNA TGTGCCACCAGTGACCCCAAGGCTAGCGGGAGAGTAGATACGCAGTATTTT. V gene TRBV24-1 combines with J gene TRBJ2-3; TRBD2 agrees at 10 bases. V shed 4 bases, J shed 5 bases, and the junction held 11 bases outside the gene matches. CDR3 size: 17 residues. Germline CDR1 KGHDR, CDR2 SFDVKD.

This clonotype was recorded a few times. V gene TRBV7-2 combines with J gene TRBJ1-1; D might be TRBD1 (5 bases). The V end was cut by 3 bases, the J end by 4 bases, with 21 bases between. The CDR3 has 17 amino acids. The germline V gene has CDR1 SGHTA and CDR2 FQGNSA. In DNA, the CDR3 is TGTGCCAGCAGCTTCCCTAAGGACATCGGGGTGCTCACTGAAGCTTTCTTT. Amino acid sequence: CASSFPKDIGVLTEAFF.

This clonotype was recorded a few times. The rearrangement joins TRBV20-1 to TRBJ2-1; the match to TRBD2 covers 9 bases. The V gene end was trimmed by 1 base and the J gene end by 6 bases; junction bases not matched to a gene: 10. The CDR3 contains 16 residues. Germline loops: CDR1 DFQATT, CDR2 SNEGSKA (reference sequence). CDR3 sequence: CSARGGGRAFRNEQFF. The CDR3 DNA reads TGCAGTGCTAGAGGGGGCGGGAGGGCCTTCCGCAATGAGCAGTTCTTC.

This clonotype has only a few counts. V and J are TRBV4-3 and TRBJ1-4; the D is unclear. Germline CDR1 and CDR2: LGHNA and YSLEER. This CDR3 comprises 15 residues. The ends were cut back, 2 bases at V and 2 bases at J, with 9 bases in the middle. The CDR3 spells CASSQHEGTNEKLFF. The CDR3 coding sequence is TGCGCCAGCAGCCAACACGAGGGTACTAATGAAAAACTGTTTTTT.

At least ten counts were recorded for this clonotype. J is TRBJ2-1 and V is TRBV7-9, with 7 bases that match TRBD1. Trimming took 2 bases from V and 9 from J; bases not matched to a gene: 4. This CDR3 comprises 13 residues. Germline lookup yields CDR1 SEHNR and CDR2 FQNEAQ (reference sequence). Here the CDR3 DNA reads TGTGCCAGCAGCTTAAGGGGGCCGATTGAGCAGTTCTTC. It translates to CASSLRGPIEQFF.

V usage is TRBV6-2 or TRBV6-3 and J usage is TRBJ2-1; D not resolved. The ends were cut back, 4 bases at V and 4 bases at J, with 8 bases in the middle. The CDR3 sequence is 13 residues long. CDR1 is MNHEY and CDR2 is SVGEGT in the germline V gene. The CDR3 DNA sequence: TGTGCCAGCAGTTCCCGGGTTTACAATGAGCAGTTCTTC. The encoded protein is CASSSRVYNEQFF.

The rearrangement links TRBV5-5 to TRBJ2-7, with a weak D call TRBD2 (6 bases). CDR3 size: 14 residues. Germline values: CDR1 SGHKS, CDR2 YYEKEE (reference sequence). V was pared by 3 bases and J by 6 bases, with 16 bases between. CDR3 sequence: CASSSLSGRSEQYF. In DNA form, the CDR3 reads TGTGCCAGCAGCTCCCTTTCAGGGAGGTCCGAGCAGTACTTC.

The chain combines TRBV28 with TRBJ1-2; a weak D match, TRBD1 (6 bases). The CDR3 is 13 amino acids. Germline assignment: CDR1 MDHEN and CDR2 SYDVKM. Trimming took off 2 bases at V and 7 bases at J, with 11 bases between the two ends. The CDR3, as DNA: TGTGCCAGCAGTTTAGGGACACGTAGTGGCTACACCTTC. This gives the protein CASSLGTRSGYTF.

The chain uses TRBV3-1 and TRBJ2-3; 10 nucleotides agree with TRBD2. The CDR3 is 17 amino acids. V shed 0 bases, J shed 1 base, and the junction held 4 bases outside the gene matches. Germline values: CDR1 LGHDT, CDR2 YNNKEL (reference sequence). This CDR3 is CASSQDILAGRTDTQYF. The DNA of the CDR3 is TGTGCCAGCAGCCAAGATATACTAGCGGGGCGCACAGATACGCAGTATTTT.

This clonotype has only a few counts. V and J are TRBV6-5 and TRBJ1-1; D gene uncertain. The germline V gene encodes CDR1 MNHEY and CDR2 SVGAGI. This CDR3 region has 11 residues. Trimming left V 8 bases short and J 2 bases short, with 6 bases between. The CDR3 nucleotides are TGTGCCAGCCAGGTCAACACTGAAGCTTTCTTT. The encoded protein is CASQVNTEAFF.